This T cell receptor (beta chain) was captured in a study of T cell responses to AZD1222 COVID-19 vaccine. Some clones are missing from TCRdb's copy, which holds only in-frame ones; the method was immunoSEQ multiplex PCR. The sample has about 83,000 clones, 80% to 90% seen once. CDR3 size: 15 residues. Deletions cut 8 bases from V and 4 bases from J, with 20 bases between. Per germline, CDR1 KGHSH and CDR2 LQKENI. Specimen: peripheral blood, collected 28 days after the second AZD1222 dose. The gene calls are TRBV18 and TRBJ1-1, with D perhaps matching TRBD1 (6 bases). The clonotype comes from an adult who received the AZD1222 COVID-19 vaccine. CDR3 sequence reads: CASHTGGSRGTEAFF. CDR3 DNA sequence: TGTGCCAGCCATACGGGGGGCTCACGGGGCACTGAAGCTTTCTTT. Complete variable domain (other parts from reference TRBV18 and TRBJ1-1): NAGVMQNPRHLVRRRGQEARLRCSPMKGHSHVYWYRQLPEEGLKFMVYLQKENIIDESGMPKERFSAEFPKEGPSILRIQQVVRGDSAAYFCASHTGGSRGTEAFFGQGTRLTVV.